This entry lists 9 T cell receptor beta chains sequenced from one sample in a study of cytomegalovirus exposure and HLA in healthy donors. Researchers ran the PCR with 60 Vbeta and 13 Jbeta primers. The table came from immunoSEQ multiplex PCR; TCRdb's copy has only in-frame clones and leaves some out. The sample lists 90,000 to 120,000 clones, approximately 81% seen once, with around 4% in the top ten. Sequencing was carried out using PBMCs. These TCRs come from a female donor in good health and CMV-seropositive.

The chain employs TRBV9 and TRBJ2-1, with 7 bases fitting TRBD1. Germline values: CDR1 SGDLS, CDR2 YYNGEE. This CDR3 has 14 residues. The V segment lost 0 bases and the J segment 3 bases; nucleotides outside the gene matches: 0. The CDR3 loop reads CASSVGTGYNEQFF. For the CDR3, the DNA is TGTGCCAGCAGCGTAGGGACAGGCTACAATGAGCAGTTCTTC.

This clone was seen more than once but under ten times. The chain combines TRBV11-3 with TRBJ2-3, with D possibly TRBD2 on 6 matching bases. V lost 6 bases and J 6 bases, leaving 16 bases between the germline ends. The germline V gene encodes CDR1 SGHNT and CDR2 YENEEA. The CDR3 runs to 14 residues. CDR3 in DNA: TGTGCCAGCAGTGACCAGGAGGGCCGTGATACGCAGTATTTT. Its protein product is CASSDQEGRDTQYF.

The CDR3 reads CASSLELAAQQYF. CDR3 DNA: TGTGCCAGCAGCTTGGAGCTAGCGGCTCAGCAGTACTTC. V gene TRBV5-4 combines with J gene TRBJ2-7, with 7 nucleotides matching TRBD2. V lost 0 bases and J lost 8; bases outside the gene matches: 5. The CDR3 consists of 13 residues. CDR1 is SGHNT and CDR2 is YYREEE in the germline V gene (reference sequence).

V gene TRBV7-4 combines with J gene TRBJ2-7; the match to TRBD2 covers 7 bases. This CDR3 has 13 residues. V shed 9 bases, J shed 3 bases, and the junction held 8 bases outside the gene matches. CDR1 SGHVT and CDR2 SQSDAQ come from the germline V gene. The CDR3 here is CASPRGFNYEQYF. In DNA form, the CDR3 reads TGTGCCAGTCCGCGGGGGTTTAACTACGAGCAGTACTTC.

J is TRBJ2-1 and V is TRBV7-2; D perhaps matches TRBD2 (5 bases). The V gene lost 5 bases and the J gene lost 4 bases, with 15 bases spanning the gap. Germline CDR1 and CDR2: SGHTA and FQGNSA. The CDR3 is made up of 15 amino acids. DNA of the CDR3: TGTGCCAGCAGCCGCGGACTCCTCCCATACAATGAGCAGTTCTTC. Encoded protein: CASSRGLLPYNEQFF.

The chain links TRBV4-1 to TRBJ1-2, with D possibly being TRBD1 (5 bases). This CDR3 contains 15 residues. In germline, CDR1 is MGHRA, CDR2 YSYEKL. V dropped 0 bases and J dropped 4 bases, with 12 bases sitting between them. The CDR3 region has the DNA TGCGCCAGCAGCCAAGAAGCCAGGGCGGCCTATGGCTACACCTTC. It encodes CASSQEARAAYGYTF.

CDR3 sequence reads: CAISDRVTVGTEAFF. DNA for the CDR3: TGTGCCATCAGTGACAGGGTAACAGTAGGGACTGAAGCTTTCTTT. V and J are TRBV10-3 and TRBJ1-1, with a weak D call TRBD1 (5 bases). Trimming pared 3 bases from V and 5 bases from J, leaving 16 bases between. The CDR3 consists of 15 residues. Germline V lookup: CDR1 ENHRY, CDR2 SYGVKD.

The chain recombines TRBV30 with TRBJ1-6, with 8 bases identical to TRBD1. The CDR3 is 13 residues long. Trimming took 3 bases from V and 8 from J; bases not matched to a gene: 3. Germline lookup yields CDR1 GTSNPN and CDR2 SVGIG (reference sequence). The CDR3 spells CAWRPDRDSPLHF. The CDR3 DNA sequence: TGTGCCTGGAGACCGGACAGGGATTCACCCCTCCACTTT.

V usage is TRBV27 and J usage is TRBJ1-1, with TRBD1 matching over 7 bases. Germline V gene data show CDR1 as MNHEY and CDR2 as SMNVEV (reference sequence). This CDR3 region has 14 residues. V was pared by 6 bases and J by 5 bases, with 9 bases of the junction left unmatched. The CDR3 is CASSRQGVGTEAFF. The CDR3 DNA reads TGTGCCAGCAGCCGACAGGGAGTGGGGACTGAAGCTTTCTTT.